Listed below are T cell receptor beta chains from one sample, sequenced in a study of blood T cell repertoires in COVID-19. Data came from immunoSEQ multiplex PCR; TCRdb stores just in-frame clones and leaves some out. In the table there are fewer than 250,000 clones, 75% to 85% of which are singletons. Sequenced sample: peripheral blood. These receptors were obtained from a man aged 60 to 75 with acute or convalescent COVID-19. CDR3s include the opening cysteine and the closing phenylalanine or tryptophan. Each record gives: V gene, J gene, D gene, clone size, CDR3 protein, CDR3 DNA. D genes are given only for firm matches. Where a row states a size, it is once, few, many or the class of an expanded clone; other rows omit it.

TRBV5-6	TRBJ2-5	TRBD2	once	CASSFSSGIGRETQYF	TGTGCCAGCAGCTTCTCGAGCGGGATCGGGAGAGAGACCCAGTACTTC
TRBV11-2	TRBJ2-7	NA	NA	CASSRTSVPEQYF	TGTGCCAGCAGCCGCACCAGTGTCCCCGAGCAGTACTTC
TRBV12-1	TRBJ2-2	NA	NA	CASSSPRLAGVRPPPWSTGELFF	TGTGCCAGCAGCTCCCCCAGACTAGCGGGAGTGAGACCCCCTCCATGGTCAACCGGGGAGCTGTTTTTT
TRBV11-2	TRBJ2-1	TRBD2	once	CASSLEAGMYNEQFF	TGTGCCAGCAGCTTAGAAGCGGGGATGTACAATGAGCAGTTCTTC
TRBV9	TRBJ2-1	NA	once	CASSAGSVNEQFF	TGTGCCAGCAGCGCGGGGAGCGTCAATGAGCAGTTCTTC
TRBV29-1	TRBJ1-1	TRBD1	NA	CSVDGAGGLTEAFF	TGCAGCGTTGATGGGGCAGGGGGCCTAACTGAAGCTTTCTTT
TRBV25-1	TRBJ1-2	NA	NA	CASSESETYGYTF	TGTGCCAGCAGTGAATCGGAGACCTATGGCTACACCTTC
TRBV12-3/TRBV12-4	TRBJ1-5	NA	NA	CASSLSVQPQHF	TGTGCCAGCAGTTTATCGGTTCAGCCCCAGCATTTT
TRBV5-1	TRBJ1-3	NA	NA	CASSLEGYSGNTIYF	TGCGCCAGCAGCTTGGAGGGGTACTCTGGAAACACCATATATTTT
TRBV11-2	TRBJ2-3	NA	NA	CASSFLRADTQYF	TGTGCCAGCAGCTTTCTTCGGGCAGATACGCAGTATTTT
TRBV5-1	TRBJ2-1	TRBD2	NA	CASSSSLADPYNEQFF	TGCGCCAGCAGCTCCTCACTAGCGGACCCCTACAATGAGCAGTTCTTC
TRBV12-3/TRBV12-4	TRBJ1-2	NA	NA	CASSVGPVGGYTF	TGTGCCAGCAGCGTGGGGCCTGTAGGAGGCTACACCTTC
TRBV7-2	TRBJ2-1	TRBD2	NA	CASSLLAGGHNEQFF	TGTGCCAGCAGCTTATTAGCGGGGGGCCACAATGAGCAGTTCTTC
TRBV24-1	TRBJ1-3	NA	NA	CATSPGFGNTIYF	TGTGCCACCAGCCCGGGGTTTGGAAACACCATATATTTT
TRBV7-2	TRBJ1-2	TRBD1	NA	CASSLGTGFGYTF	TGTGCCAGCAGCTTAGGGACAGGGTTTGGCTACACCTTC
TRBV5-1	TRBJ2-5	NA	NA	CASSSGGLSQETQYF	TGCGCCAGCAGCTCCGGAGGACTATCCCAAGAGACCCAGTACTTC
TRBV11-2	TRBJ1-1	NA	NA	CASSLDRGTRTEAFF	TGTGCCAGCAGCTTAGATCGGGGGACGAGGACTGAAGCTTTCTTT
TRBV21-1	TRBJ2-3	NA	NA	CASSKGRGSRADTQYF	TGTGCCAGCAGCAAAGGAAGAGGGTCGCGGGCGGATACGCAGTATTTT
TRBV5-1	TRBJ2-3	TRBD2	NA	CASSLSGSRTSTDTQYF	TGCGCCAGCAGCTTGAGCGGGAGCCGCACTAGCACAGATACGCAGTATTTT
TRBV27	TRBJ2-7	TRBD2	NA	CASSPRGVPSEQYF	TGTGCCAGCAGCCCGCGGGGGGTCCCATCCGAGCAGTACTTC
TRBV9	TRBJ2-3	TRBD1	NA	CASSTGQGSDTQYF	TGTGCCAGCAGCACCGGACAGGGCTCAGATACGCAGTATTTT
TRBV11-2	TRBJ1-2	TRBD1	NA	CASSLRPDRATRDGYTF	TGTGCCAGCAGCTTAAGGCCGGACAGGGCCACGAGGGATGGCTACACCTTC
TRBV23-1	TRBJ1-5	NA	NA	CASSQSWGVDSPDGGNQPQHF	TGCGCCAGCAGTCAATCTTGGGGAGTGGACAGTCCCGATGGCGGCAATCAGCCCCAGCATTTT
TRBV6-4	TRBJ1-5	NA	NA	CASSADSFYSNQPQHF	TGTGCCAGCAGTGCCGACAGCTTTTATAGCAATCAGCCCCAGCATTTT
TRBV5-5	TRBJ2-3	TRBD1	many	CASSKGQGAFTDTQYF	TGTGCCAGCAGTAAAGGACAGGGGGCTTTCACAGATACGCAGTATTTT
TRBV18	TRBJ2-2	NA	NA	CASSRTGATSGELFF	TGTGCCAGCTCACGAACGGGAGCAACCTCCGGGGAGCTGTTTTTT
TRBV6-4	TRBJ1-2	NA	NA	CASRGTGPEGDYGYTF	TGTGCCAGCAGGGGCACCGGGCCCGAGGGAGACTATGGCTACACCTTC
TRBV4-1	TRBJ2-1	TRBD2	NA	CASSHPSGRALGNEQFF	TGCGCCAGCAGCCACCCTAGCGGGAGGGCCTTAGGTAATGAGCAGTTCTTC
TRBV19	TRBJ1-3	NA	NA	CASSIAGGFGNTIYF	TGTGCCAGTAGTATTGCTGGAGGCTTTGGAAACACCATATATTTT
TRBV9	TRBJ1-2	NA	NA	CASSVGGVNYGYTF	TGTGCCAGCAGCGTAGGGGGGGTGAACTATGGCTACACCTTC
TRBV7-3	TRBJ1-1	NA	NA	CASSLSGGSNTEAFF	TGTGCCAGCAGCTTAAGCGGGGGGTCGAACACTGAAGCTTTCTTT
TRBV7-3	TRBJ1-1	NA	NA	CASSPPRGQAFF	TGTGCCAGCAGCCCCCCCAGGGGCCAAGCTTTCTTT
TRBV7-9	TRBJ2-4	TRBD2	NA	CASSRLAGGSSGKNIQYF	TGTGCCAGCAGCCGGTTAGCGGGGGGCTCTAGCGGCAAAAACATTCAGTACTTC
TRBV4-1	TRBJ1-4	NA	NA	CASSQTDRPSNEKLFF	TGCGCCAGCAGCCAAACCGACAGGCCGAGTAATGAAAAACTGTTTTTT
TRBV2	TRBJ2-5	TRBD1	NA	CASSTGQGAQTQYF	TGTGCCAGCTCAACCGGACAGGGGGCGCAGACCCAGTACTTC
TRBV15	TRBJ1-2	NA	NA	CATSRDRNYGYTF	TGTGCCACCAGCAGAGATCGGAACTATGGCTACACCTTC
TRBV2	TRBJ1-5	NA	NA	CASRRTTIRPQHF	TGTGCCAGCAGGAGGACAACCATCCGGCCCCAGCATTTT
TRBV2	TRBJ1-2	TRBD1	NA	CASRAIRTGHGYTF	TGTGCCAGCAGGGCAATAAGGACAGGGCACGGCTACACCTTC
TRBV29-1	TRBJ2-7	NA	NA	CSVEDPQGSEQYF	TGCAGCGTTGAAGATCCACAGGGTAGCGAGCAGTACTTC
TRBV4-2	TRBJ2-1	NA	once	CASSQEWRGPTAGYNEQFF	TGTGCCAGCAGCCAAGAATGGAGGGGCCCTACTGCGGGTTACAATGAGCAGTTCTTC